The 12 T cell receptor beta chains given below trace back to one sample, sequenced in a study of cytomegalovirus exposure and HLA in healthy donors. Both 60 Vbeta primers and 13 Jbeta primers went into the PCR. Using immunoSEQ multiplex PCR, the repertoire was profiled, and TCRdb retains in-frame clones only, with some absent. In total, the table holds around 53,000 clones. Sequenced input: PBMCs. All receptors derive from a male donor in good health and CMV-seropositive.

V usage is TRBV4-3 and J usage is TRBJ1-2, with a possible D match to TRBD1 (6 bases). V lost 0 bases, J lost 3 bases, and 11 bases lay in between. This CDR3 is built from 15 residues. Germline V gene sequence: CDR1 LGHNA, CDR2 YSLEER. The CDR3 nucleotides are TGCGCCAGCAGCCAAGATTTGGGGGGGCACTATGGCTACACCTTC. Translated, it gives CASSQDLGGHYGYTF.

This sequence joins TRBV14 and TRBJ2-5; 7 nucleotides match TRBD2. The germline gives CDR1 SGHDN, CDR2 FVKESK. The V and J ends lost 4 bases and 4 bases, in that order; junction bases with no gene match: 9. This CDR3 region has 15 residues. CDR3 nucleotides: TGTGCCAGCAGCCCGCGGCGGGGGTTTCTAGAGACCCAGTACTTC. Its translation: CASSPRRGFLETQYF.

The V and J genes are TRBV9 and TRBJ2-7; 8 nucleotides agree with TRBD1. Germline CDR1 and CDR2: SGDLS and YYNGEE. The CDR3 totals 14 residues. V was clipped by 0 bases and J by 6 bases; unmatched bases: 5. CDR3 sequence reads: CASSVGSGGSEQYF. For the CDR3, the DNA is TGTGCCAGCAGCGTAGGGTCAGGGGGCAGCGAGCAGTACTTC.

CDR3 protein: CASSLGTETYEQYF. CDR3 bases: TGTGCCAGCAGCTTAGGGACAGAAACCTACGAGCAGTACTTC. This rearrangement joins TRBV7-8 to TRBJ2-7, with D tentatively TRBD1 (6 bases). With 1 base removed from V and 2 bases from J, the gap between germline ends came to 9 bases. CDR1 and CDR2 (germline): SGHVS, FQNEAQ. CDR3 length: 14 amino acids.

The chain's CDR3 is CAWSVWGPSPLHF. The CDR3 DNA reads as TGTGCCTGGAGTGTTTGGGGGCCGTCACCCCTCCACTTT. V and J are TRBV30 and TRBJ1-6; a possible D gene is TRBD1 (6 bases). Trimming stripped 0 bases from V and 10 bases from J, with 10 bases between. CDR3 size: 13 residues. CDR1 is GTSNPN, CDR2 SVGIG, per germline (reference sequence).

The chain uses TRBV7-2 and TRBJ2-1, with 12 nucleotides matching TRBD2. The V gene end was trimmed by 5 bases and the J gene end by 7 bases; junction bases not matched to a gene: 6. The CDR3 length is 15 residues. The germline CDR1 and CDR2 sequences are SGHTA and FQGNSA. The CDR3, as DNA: TGTGCCAGCAGCCGAACTAGCGGGGGGCCTAATGAGCAGTTCTTC. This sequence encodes CASSRTSGGPNEQFF.

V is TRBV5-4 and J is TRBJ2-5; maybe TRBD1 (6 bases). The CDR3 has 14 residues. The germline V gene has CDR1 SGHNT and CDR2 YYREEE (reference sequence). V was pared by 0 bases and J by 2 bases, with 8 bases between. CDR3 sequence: CASSLGQEQETQYF. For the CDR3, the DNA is TGTGCCAGCAGCTTGGGACAGGAACAAGAGACCCAGTACTTC.

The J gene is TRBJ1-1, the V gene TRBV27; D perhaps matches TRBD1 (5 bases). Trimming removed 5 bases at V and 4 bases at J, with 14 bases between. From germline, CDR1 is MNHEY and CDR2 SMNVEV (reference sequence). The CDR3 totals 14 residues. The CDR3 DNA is TGTGCCAGCAGTCAGGGCCCCTGGGGCACTGAAGCTTTCTTT. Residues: CASSQGPWGTEAFF.

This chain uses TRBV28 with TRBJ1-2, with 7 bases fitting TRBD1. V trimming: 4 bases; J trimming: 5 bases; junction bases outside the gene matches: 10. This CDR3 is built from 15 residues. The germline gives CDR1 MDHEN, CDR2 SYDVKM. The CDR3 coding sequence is TGTGCCAGCAGTTCCCCGGGACAGAACCCGTATGGCTACACCTTC. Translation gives CASSSPGQNPYGYTF.

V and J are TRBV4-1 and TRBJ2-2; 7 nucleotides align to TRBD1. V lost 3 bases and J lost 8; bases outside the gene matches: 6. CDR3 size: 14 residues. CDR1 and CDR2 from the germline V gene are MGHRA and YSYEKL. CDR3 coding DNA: TGCGCCAGCAGCCATGCAAGGGGGCCGGGGGAGCTGTTTTTT. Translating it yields CASSHARGPGELFF.

CDR3 nucleotide sequence: TGTGCCATCAGTGAGTCTGGGGGGGGCGAGCAGTACTTC. It is translated as CAISESGGGEQYF. V and J are TRBV10-3 and TRBJ2-7, with 7 bases matching TRBD2. CDR3 length: 13 amino acids. The ends lost 0 bases at V and 6 bases at J; junction bases unmatched: 2. Germline assignment: CDR1 ENHRY and CDR2 SYGVKD.

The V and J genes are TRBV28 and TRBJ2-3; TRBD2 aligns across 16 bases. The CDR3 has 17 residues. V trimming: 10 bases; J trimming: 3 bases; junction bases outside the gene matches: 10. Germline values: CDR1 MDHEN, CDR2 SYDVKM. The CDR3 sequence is CATSGTSGGDSTDTQYF. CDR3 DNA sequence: TGTGCCACCTCCGGGACTAGCGGGGGGGACTCAACAGATACGCAGTATTTT.